Following are 26 T cell receptor beta chains from one sample sequenced in a study of T cells after posttransplantation cyclophosphamide. The data were produced by immunoSEQ multiplex PCR, yet TCRdb's version contains in-frame clones alone and is incomplete. Of about 18,000 clones in the sample, over 65% were seen once. Sequenced input: memory CD4+ T cells sorted from blood. The receptor set was obtained from a man under 40 in good health and a related stem cell transplant donor.

This chain uses TRBV11-2 with TRBJ2-2, with D tentatively TRBD2 (6 bases). Trimming pared 6 bases from V and 5 bases from J, leaving 13 bases between. CDR3 size: 14 residues. Germline V lookup: CDR1 SGHAT, CDR2 FQNNGV. In DNA, the CDR3 is TGTGCCAGCAGGGTGGGGGGTGTAACCGGGGAGCTGTTTTTT. It specifies CASRVGGVTGELFF. Using reference TRBV11-2 and TRBJ2-2 for the parts outside the CDR3, the full variable domain is EAGVAQSPRYKIIEKRQSVAFWCNPISGHATLYWYQQILGQGPKLLIQFQNNGVVDDSQLPKDRFSAERLKGVDSTLKIQPAKLEDSAVYLCASRVGGVTGELFFGEGSRLTVL.

A remark on this clone: The sample contains more than one DNA sequence encoding this CDR3. The chain combines TRBV5-1 with TRBJ2-3; 11 nucleotides agree with TRBD2. The length of the CDR3 is 15 residues. The germline V gene has CDR1 SGHRS and CDR2 YFSETQ. The ends lost 2 bases at V and 3 bases at J; junction bases unmatched: 2. CDR3 residues: CASSFSSGGTDTQYF. In DNA, the CDR3 is TGCGCCAGCAGCTTCTCTAGCGGGGGGACAGATACGCAGTATTTT.

This rearrangement joins TRBV18 to TRBJ1-4; TRBD1 is a possible D gene (6 bases). The CDR3 sequence is 16 residues long. From germline, CDR1 is KGHSH and CDR2 LQKENI. Trimming cost V 1 base and J 4 bases, with 13 bases left between them. This CDR3 reads CASSPRFRGSNEKLFF. CDR3 in DNA: TGTGCCAGCTCACCACGGTTTAGGGGGAGTAATGAAAAACTGTTTTTT.

This sequence joins TRBV28 and TRBJ1-6, with 9 bases lining up with TRBD1. With V trimmed by 7 bases and J by 10 bases, 11 bases remained unmatched. This CDR3 region has 15 residues. Germline V CDR1 and CDR2: MDHEN, SYDVKM. This chain's CDR3 is CASIPRTGEGSPLHF. In DNA form, the CDR3 reads TGTGCCAGCATTCCGCGGACAGGGGAAGGCTCACCCCTCCACTTT.

The gene calls are TRBV7-2 and TRBJ2-7, with TRBD2 identical over 11 bases. The CDR3 extends over 17 amino acids. Germline values: CDR1 SGHTA, CDR2 FQGNSA. V was pared by 7 bases and J by 7 bases, with 18 bases of the junction left unmatched. This CDR3 is CASTPLAPVAGGQEQYF. CDR3 bases: TGTGCCAGCACTCCGCTCGCTCCCGTAGCGGGGGGGCAAGAGCAGTACTTC. The variable domain in full, with the rest retrieved from reference TRBV7-2 and TRBJ2-7, is GAGVSQSPSNKVTEKGKDVELRCDPISGHTALYWYRQSLGQGLEFLIYFQGNSAPDKSGLPSDRFSAERTGGSVSTLTIQRTQQEDSAVYLCASTPLAPVAGGQEQYFGPGTRLTVT.

The chain uses TRBV5-1 and TRBJ2-5, with a tentative D call TRBD2 (6 bases). Deletions cut 7 bases from V and 7 bases from J, with 23 bases between. The CDR3 is 15 residues long. Germline CDR1 is SGHRS and CDR2 is YFSETQ. CDR3 loop: CASHNGGAYQGTQYF. The CDR3 DNA reads TGCGCCAGCCATAACGGGGGAGCTTACCAGGGGACCCAGTACTTC.

The chain is built from TRBV2 and TRBJ2-7; perhaps TRBD1 as D (6 bases). V lost 8 bases and J lost 0, with 14 bases in between. Germline V lookup: CDR1 SNHLY, CDR2 FYNNEI. This CDR3 region has 14 residues. The CDR3 coding sequence is TGTGCCAGCTTCGGACAGAAGAGCTCCTACGAGCAGTACTTC. As protein: CASFGQKSSYEQYF. The full variable domain, rest sourced from reference TRBV2 and TRBJ2-7, is EPEVTQTPSHQVTQMGQEVILRCVPISNHLYFYWYRQILGQKVEFLVSFYNNEISEKSEIFDDQFSVERPDGSNFTLKIRSTKLEDSAMYFCASFGQKSSYEQYFGPGTRLTVT.

The chain couples TRBV27 to TRBJ1-1; D is unclear. CDR1 and CDR2 from the germline V gene are MNHEY and SMNVEV (reference sequence). Trimming left V 6 bases short and J 1 base short, with 12 bases between. This CDR3 spans 14 amino acids. CDR3 in DNA: TGTGCCAGCAGCAGACCTCCAGGGAACACTGAAGCTTTCTTT. Protein product: CASSRPPGNTEAFF.

CDR3 amino acids: CASSPRVAGINTGELFF. Here the CDR3 DNA reads TGTGCCAGCAGCCCCCGCGTAGCGGGGATAAACACCGGGGAGCTGTTTTTT. The J gene is TRBJ2-2, the V gene TRBV7-6; 8 bases map to TRBD2. This CDR3 has 17 amino acids. The junction had 10 bases not matched to a gene; V was cut back by 5 bases and J by 2 bases. Germline CDR1 reads SGHVS; CDR2 reads FNYEAQ.

This chain joins TRBV6-6 and TRBJ2-5, with D possibly matching TRBD1 (5 bases). The J call may be in error: the DNA end matches TRBJ2-7 better. The CDR3 totals 14 residues. From germline, CDR1 is MNHNY and CDR2 SVGAGI (reference sequence). The CDR3 DNA reads as TGTGCCAGCACTGGGCAGGGCGAGACCTACGAGCAGTACTTC. Encoded protein: CASTGQGETYEQYF.

CDR3 coding DNA: TGTGCCAGCTCACCACCTGACATAACTTCTGGAAACACCATATATTTT. This codes for CASSPPDITSGNTIYF. This chain uses TRBV18 with TRBJ1-3, with D hard to call. CDR1 KGHSH and CDR2 LQKENI come from the germline V gene. The CDR3 length is 16 residues. Trimming removed 0 bases from V and 1 base from J, with 10 bases in between.

CDR3 residues: CASSSPQGGVEKLFF. Written as DNA, the CDR3 is TGTGCCAGCAGCTCCCCCCAGGGTGGGGTTGAAAAACTGTTTTTT. V is TRBV7-2 and J is TRBJ1-4; tentative D call: TRBD1 (5 bases). The V and J ends lost 4 bases and 7 bases respectively, with 16 bases between them. Per the germline V gene, CDR1 is SGHTA and CDR2 is FQGNSA. The CDR3 is made up of 15 amino acids.

This clone was picked up a small number of times. CDR3 sequence (DNA): TGCGCCAGCAGCTCGGATCCCGGGACAGGGGGATCTGGTTTCTTT. The encoded protein is CASSSDPGTGGSGFF. V and J are TRBV5-1 and TRBJ1-1; 11 nucleotides line up with TRBD1. Trimming took 3 bases from V and 13 from J; bases not matched to a gene: 14. Germline V gives CDR1 SGHRS, CDR2 YFSETQ. This CDR3 spans 15 amino acids.

J is TRBJ2-5 and V is TRBV25-1, with 10 bases identical to TRBD2. J gave up 5 bases and V 3 bases, and 9 bases lay outside the gene matches. The germline CDR1 and CDR2 sequences are MGHDK and SYGVNS. CDR3 length: 16 residues. CDR3 sequence: CASSDDSGRTMETQYF. The CDR3 nucleotides read TGTGCCAGCAGTGATGATAGCGGGAGGACCATGGAGACCCAGTACTTC.

The V and J genes are TRBV7-2 and TRBJ2-3; 7 bases fit TRBD2. Trimming cost V 3 bases and J 3 bases; bases outside gene matches: 6. Germline CDR1 SGHTA, CDR2 FQGNSA. The CDR3 covers 15 residues. This chain's CDR3 is CASSFGGGNTDTQYF. CDR3 nucleotides: TGTGCCAGCAGCTTTGGGGGGGGGAATACAGATACGCAGTATTTT.

The chain is built from TRBV7-6 and TRBJ2-5, with a tentative D call TRBD2 (6 bases). The CDR3 is 12 amino acids. With 8 bases removed from V and 5 bases from J, the gap between germline ends came to 12 bases. In germline, CDR1 is SGHVS, CDR2 FNYEAQ. DNA for the CDR3: TGTGCCAGCCGTCTTGGGGGGGAGACCCAGTACTTC. It yields the protein CASRLGGETQYF. Filled out from reference TRBV7-6 and TRBJ2-5, the complete variable domain reads GAGVSQSPRYKVTKRGQDVALRCDPISGHVSLYWYRQALGQGPEFLTYFNYEAQQDKSGLPNDRFSAERPEGSISTLTIQRTEQRDSAMYRCASRLGGETQYFGPGTRLLVL.

With regard to this clone: Different DNA sequences within this sample yield the same CDR3. This CDR3 is CASSPPAGTNYGYTF. The CDR3 region has the DNA TGTGCCAGCTCACCACCTGCGGGTACCAACTATGGCTACACCTTC. The chain employs TRBV18 and TRBJ1-2; D remains unclear. V lost 0 bases to trimming and J lost 2 bases, with 10 bases between them. The CDR3 has 15 amino acids. Germline V CDR1 and CDR2: KGHSH, LQKENI.

This chain links TRBV29-1 with TRBJ2-7; a weak D match, TRBD1 (5 bases). Trimming cost V 7 bases and J 3 bases, with 13 bases left between them. In germline, CDR1 is SQVTM, CDR2 ANQGSEA. The CDR3 has 12 residues. CDR3 amino acids: CSAGGTGYEQYF. DNA of the CDR3: TGCAGCGCCGGTGGAACAGGCTACGAGCAGTACTTC.

V is TRBV2 and J is TRBJ1-5, with D possibly matching TRBD1 (6 bases). V was trimmed by 8 bases and J by 2 bases, leaving 16 bases between them. The CDR3 runs to 15 residues. Germline V gene sequence: CDR1 SNHLY, CDR2 FYNNEI. The CDR3 sequence is CASRIGGSGNQPQHF. The CDR3 DNA sequence: TGTGCCAGCCGTATAGGGGGATCAGGCAATCAGCCCCAGCATTTT.

The genes are TRBV20-1 and TRBJ1-1; the match to TRBD1 covers 10 bases. The germline V gene has CDR1 DFQATT and CDR2 SNEGSKA (reference sequence). The CDR3 is 11 amino acids. The CDR3 is CRTGGSTEAFF. CDR3 nucleotides: TGCAGGACAGGGGGCTCTACTGAAGCTTTCTTT.

The chain recombines TRBV4-2 with TRBJ1-2; TRBD1 aligns across 9 bases. Looked up from germline, CDR1 is LGHNA and CDR2 is YNFKEQ. Trimming removed 0 bases from V and 7 bases from J; junction bases left unmatched: 6. This CDR3 has 15 amino acids. The CDR3 spells CASSQDGDREGGYTF. The CDR3 nucleotides read TGTGCCAGCAGCCAAGACGGGGACAGGGAGGGTGGCTACACCTTC.

The chain couples TRBV11-2 to TRBJ1-1; 9 nucleotides agree with TRBD1. This CDR3 is 16 amino acids long. Germline V CDR1 and CDR2: SGHAT, FQNNGV. Germline trimming cut 5 bases from V and 4 bases from J; bases unmatched to any gene: 11. The DNA of the CDR3 is TGTGCCAGCAGCAAACAGGGGGCGCGAGGTTCCACTGAAGCTTTCTTT. Protein sequence: CASSKQGARGSTEAFF.

This clone was observed a few times. The chain is built from TRBV13 and TRBJ2-7, with D possibly matching TRBD1 (6 bases). V lost 3 bases and J 4 bases, leaving 13 bases between the germline ends. Per germline, CDR1 PRHDT and CDR2 FYEKMQ (reference sequence). This CDR3 comprises 14 residues. The CDR3 spells CASSLDSNTYEQYF. CDR3 in DNA: TGTGCCAGCAGCTTGGACAGCAACACTTACGAGCAGTACTTC.

This clone was seen only once. The chain recombines TRBV9 with TRBJ1-3, with unresolved D. The CDR3 runs 14 residues. The V gene lost 3 bases and the J gene lost 0 bases, with 7 bases spanning the gap. Germline lookup yields CDR1 SGDLS and CDR2 YYNGEE. The CDR3 here is CASSETASGNTIYF. The CDR3 DNA reads as TGTGCCAGCAGCGAAACAGCCTCTGGAAACACCATATATTTT.

V and J are TRBV28 and TRBJ2-3; 7 bases line up with TRBD2. V shed 7 bases, J shed 1 base, and the junction held 5 bases outside the gene matches. The CDR3 is 14 amino acids. In germline, CDR1 is MDHEN, CDR2 SYDVKM. CDR3 DNA: TGTGCCAGCACCCTGGGGGGGGGCACAGATACGCAGTATTTT. As protein: CASTLGGGTDTQYF.

V usage is TRBV7-2 and J usage is TRBJ2-2, with 8 bases matching TRBD1. V lost 5 bases, J lost 11 bases, and 16 bases stayed unmatched. Per germline, CDR1 SGHTA and CDR2 FQGNSA. The CDR3 consists of 16 residues. The CDR3 DNA follows: TGTGCCAGCAGCCCTTTGGGCGGAGGGACAGGAGGAGAGCTGTTTTTT. Amino acid sequence: CASSPLGGGTGGELFF.